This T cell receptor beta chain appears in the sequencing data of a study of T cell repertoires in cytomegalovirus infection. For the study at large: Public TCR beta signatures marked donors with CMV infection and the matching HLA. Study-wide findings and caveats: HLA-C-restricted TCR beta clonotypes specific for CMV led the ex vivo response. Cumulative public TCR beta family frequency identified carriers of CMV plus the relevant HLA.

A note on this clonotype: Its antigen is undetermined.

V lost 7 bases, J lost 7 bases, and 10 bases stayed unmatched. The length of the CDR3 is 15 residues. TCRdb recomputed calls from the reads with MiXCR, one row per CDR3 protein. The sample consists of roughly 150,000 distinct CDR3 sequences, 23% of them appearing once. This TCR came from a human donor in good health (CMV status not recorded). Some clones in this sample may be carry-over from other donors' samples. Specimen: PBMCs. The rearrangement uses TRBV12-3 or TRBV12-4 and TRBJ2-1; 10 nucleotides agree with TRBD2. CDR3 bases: TGTGCCAGCAACATAGCGGGGGGTATCGTGAATGAGCAGTTCTTC. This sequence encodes CASNIAGGIVNEQFF.